One sample yielded the 10 T cell receptor beta chains listed below, sequenced in a study of T cells in Graves' hyperthyroidism and ophthalmopathy. Amplification of TCR beta CDR3 regions was performed using RNA transcripts as template. HTBI primers were used for first-round RT-PCR of the TCR CDR3. TCRdb re-derived calls from the multiplex PCR reads in MiXCR, one entry per CDR3 protein. The sample lists under 350,000 distinct CDR3 sequences, less than 30% occurring once. The sequenced sample was blood. The receptors come from a middle-aged man with Graves' hyperthyroidism that later progressed to Graves' ophthalmopathy.

The chain is built from TRBV29-1 and TRBJ1-1, with 8 nucleotides matching TRBD1. This CDR3 region has 14 residues. From germline, CDR1 is SQVTM and CDR2 ANQGSEA. Unmatched junction bases numbered 9, after V lost 6 bases and J lost 3 bases. CDR3 sequence: CSVRDRPFDTEAFF. CDR3 DNA sequence: TGCAGCGTGAGGGACAGGCCGTTTGACACTGAAGCTTTCTTT.

The DNA for the CDR3 is TGTGCCAGCACCCCCGGCCCCTACGAGCAGTACTTC. It encodes CASTPGPYEQYF. The chain couples TRBV6-2 or TRBV6-3 to TRBJ2-7; D is ambiguous. The CDR3 consists of 12 residues. The ends were cut back, 7 bases at V and 2 bases at J, with 9 bases in the middle. Germline-derived CDR1 and CDR2 are MNHEY and SVGEGT.

This clonotype has at least ten counts. The chain combines TRBV12-3 or TRBV12-4 with TRBJ1-5; D uncertain. The ends were cut back, 3 bases at V and 3 bases at J, with 9 bases in the middle. This CDR3 has 14 residues. CDR3 sequence: CASSFSRINQPQHF. The CDR3 nucleotides read TGTGCCAGCAGTTTTAGCCGAATCAATCAGCCCCAGCATTTT.

At least ten counts were recorded for this clonotype. Compared with germline, one end of the junction differs, possibly owing to a read error. The chain has TRBV6-5 and TRBJ2-2; D possibly uses TRBD1 or TRBD2 (6 bases each). The CDR3 length is 13 residues. Germline CDR1 MNHEY, CDR2 SVGAGI. The CDR3 nucleotides are TGTGCCAGCAGTTACACAGGGCGCGGGAAGCTGTTTTTT. This gives the protein CASSYTGRGKLFF.

This clonotype was recorded many times. The V call is TRBV24-1, the J call TRBJ2-5; TRBD2 is a possible D gene (6 bases). V was pared by 3 bases and J by 1 base, with 11 bases between. Germline assignment: CDR1 KGHDR and CDR2 SFDVKD. CDR3 length: 15 residues. The CDR3 region is CATSDRREAQETQYF. CDR3 DNA sequence: TGTGCCACCAGTGATCGGAGGGAGGCCCAAGAGACCCAGTACTTC.

V gene TRBV6-2 or TRBV6-3 combines with J gene TRBJ2-2; 9 bases are a match to TRBD1. V shed 0 bases, J shed 6 bases, and the junction held 5 bases outside the gene matches. The CDR3 has 16 amino acids. Germline CDR1 reads MNHEY; CDR2 reads SVGEGT. CDR3 loop: CASSYSGQGRAGELFF. DNA of the CDR3: TGTGCCAGCAGTTACTCGGGACAGGGCCGTGCCGGGGAGCTGTTTTTT.

This clonotype has only one observation. The chain employs TRBV12-3 or TRBV12-4 and TRBJ1-5, with no clear D. Trimming removed 5 bases from V and 1 base from J, with 12 bases in between. The CDR3 covers 15 residues. DNA for the CDR3: TGTGCCAGCAGTCCAGAGGCCGCGAGCAATCAGCCCCAGCATTTT. Encoded protein: CASSPEAASNQPQHF.

This rearrangement joins TRBV28 to TRBJ1-5; possibly TRBD1 for D (5 bases). The V end lost 5 bases, the J end lost 0 bases, and 14 bases lay between the germline ends. This CDR3 is built from 16 residues. The germline gives CDR1 MDHEN, CDR2 SYDVKM. The CDR3 protein is CASSADSPFSNQPQHF. CDR3 bases: TGTGCCAGCAGTGCCGACAGCCCTTTTAGCAATCAGCCCCAGCATTTT.

This clonotype was recorded at least ten times. CDR3 in amino acids: CASSLQPNTGELFF. In nucleotides, the CDR3 is TGTGCCAGCAGCTTGCAGCCGAACACCGGGGAGCTGTTTTTT. The rearrangement joins TRBV11-3 to TRBJ2-2; D not certain. The CDR3 consists of 14 residues. The germline V and J ends were trimmed by 3 bases and 0 bases, with 5 bases remaining between them. Germline V gene lookup returns CDR1 SGHNT and CDR2 YENEEA.

This clonotype was observed many times. The chain combines TRBV11-3 with TRBJ1-2; D possibly corresponds to TRBD1 (5 bases). The germline V and J ends were trimmed by 1 base and 3 bases, with 12 bases remaining between them. The CDR3 sequence is 15 residues long. Germline lookup yields CDR1 SGHNT and CDR2 YENEEA. The CDR3 loop is CASSLGIGTYYGYTF. The CDR3 DNA sequence: TGTGCCAGCAGCTTAGGCATTGGGACCTACTATGGCTACACCTTC.